The 20 T cell receptor beta chains below all came from one sample that was sequenced in a study of blood T cell repertoires in COVID-19. Profiling relied on immunoSEQ multiplex PCR, and the TCRdb table lists in-frame clones only, not all of them. The sample carries approximately 300,000 clones, around 87% recorded once. Sequencing was done on a sample of PBMCs or T cells enriched from blood (not recorded which). The receptor set was obtained from a woman in her 30s who had recovered from COVID-19.

CDR3 coding DNA: TGTGCCAGCAGCCGTGGGACTAGAGAGACCCAGTACTTC. It encodes CASSRGTRETQYF. The chain employs TRBV3-1 (or the pseudogene TRBV3-2) and TRBJ2-5; 8 bases align to TRBD2. With V trimmed by 4 bases and J by 4 bases, 2 bases remained unmatched. The CDR3 totals 13 residues. Per germline, CDR1 LGHDT and CDR2 YNNKEL (reference sequence).

V and J are TRBV4-1 and TRBJ1-2; D perhaps matches TRBD1 (5 bases). Germline assignment: CDR1 MGHRA and CDR2 YSYEKL. Trimming took 0 bases from V and 4 from J, leaving 12 bases between them. This CDR3 is 15 amino acids long. The CDR3 reads CASSQDGANFYGYTF. DNA of the CDR3: TGCGCCAGCAGCCAAGATGGGGCCAACTTCTATGGCTACACCTTC.

This clone showed up just once. The rearrangement uses TRBV7-2 and TRBJ2-7, with 10 bases fitting TRBD2. Germline loops: CDR1 SGHTA, CDR2 FQGNSA. This CDR3 spans 16 amino acids. The V segment lost 4 bases and the J segment 2 bases; nucleotides outside the gene matches: 8. The CDR3 sequence is CASSWVSLAGAYEQYF. The CDR3 DNA follows: TGTGCCAGCAGCTGGGTGAGCCTAGCGGGGGCCTACGAGCAGTACTTC.

This clone was observed a handful of times. This sequence joins TRBV5-4 and TRBJ1-1; perhaps TRBD1 as D (5 bases). V lost 7 bases, J lost 0 bases, and 13 bases lay in between. Germline V gene sequence: CDR1 SGHNT, CDR2 YYREEE (reference sequence). CDR3 length: 14 residues. The CDR3 DNA follows: TGTGCCAGCGGTTCAGGGTCCATGAACACTGAAGCTTTCTTT. Protein sequence: CASGSGSMNTEAFF. Combining the CDR3 with reference TRBV5-4 and TRBJ1-1 gives the whole variable domain ETGVTQSPTHLIKTRGQQVTLRCSSQSGHNTVSWYQQALGQGPQFIFQYYREEENGRGNFPPRFSGLQFPNYSSELNVNALELDDSALYLCASGSGSMNTEAFFGQGTRLTVV.

This chain uses TRBV3-1 (or the pseudogene TRBV3-2) with TRBJ1-1; D remains unclear. This CDR3 contains 13 residues. V was clipped by 5 bases and J by 1 base, with 8 bases between them. CDR1 and CDR2 from the germline V gene are LGHDT and YNNKEL (reference sequence). This CDR3 reads CASSGLSNTEAFF. The CDR3 region has the DNA TGTGCCAGCAGCGGGCTTTCGAACACTGAAGCTTTCTTT.

The rearrangement uses TRBV12-5 and TRBJ2-4; D is possibly TRBD2 (5 bases). Germline CDR1 LGHNT, CDR2 FRNRAP. The germline V and J ends were trimmed by 6 bases and 0 bases, with 15 bases remaining between them. The CDR3 totals 16 residues. The CDR3 loop reads CASGEGRSLAKNIQYF. Here the CDR3 DNA reads TGTGCTAGTGGCGAGGGCAGGAGCCTAGCCAAAAACATTCAGTACTTC.

CDR3 coding DNA: TGTGCCAGTTCTAGAGGGGCGGGAGAGCAGTACTTC. It yields the protein CASSRGAGEQYF. The chain links TRBV9 to TRBJ2-7; TRBD2 is a possible D gene (6 bases). The germline CDR1 and CDR2 sequences are SGDLS and YYNGEE. V shed 8 bases and J shed 7 bases, with 16 bases lying between them. This CDR3 comprises 12 residues.

This clone was detected only once. The gene calls are TRBV7-8 and TRBJ1-1; 9 positions match TRBD1. The CDR3 runs to 14 residues. Unmatched junction bases numbered 6, after V lost 5 bases and J lost 5 bases. Germline lookup yields CDR1 SGHVS and CDR2 FQNEAQ. The CDR3 DNA follows: TGTGCCAGCAGCGGCGGGACAGGGAGAACTGAAGCTTTCTTT. Its protein product is CASSGGTGRTEAFF.

The V call is TRBV9, the J call TRBJ2-1, with D tentatively TRBD1 (5 bases). There are 18 residues in the CDR3. From germline, CDR1 is SGDLS and CDR2 YYNGEE. Trimming cost V 0 bases and J 3 bases, with 19 bases left between them. The CDR3 sequence is CASSVVGSGQGGYNEQFF. CDR3 DNA: TGTGCCAGCAGCGTAGTGGGTTCTGGGCAGGGTGGCTACAATGAGCAGTTCTTC. The complete variable domain, with remaining parts taken from reference TRBV9 and TRBJ2-1, reads DSGVTQTPKHLITATGQRVTLRCSPRSGDLSVYWYQQSLDQGLQFLIQYYNGEERAKGNILERFSAQQFPDLHSELNLSSLELGDSALYFCASSVVGSGQGGYNEQFFGPGTRLTVL.

The J gene is TRBJ2-5, the V gene TRBV10-3; D is possibly TRBD1 (5 bases). V dropped 2 bases and J dropped 4 bases, with 14 bases sitting between them. CDR3 length: 15 residues. Per germline, CDR1 ENHRY and CDR2 SYGVKD. CDR3 region: CAISETGLLGETQYF. The CDR3 bases are TGTGCCATCAGTGAGACAGGTCTGCTCGGAGAGACCCAGTACTTC.

The V call is TRBV21-1, the J call TRBJ1-2; the DNA was not used to check the table's D call, TRBD1. TRBV21-1 constitutes a pseudogene. The CDR3 is 17 residues long. CDR3 in DNA: TGTGCCAGCAGGCTCCGCCCCCCGGACAGAGCCCGAGTTGGCTACACCTTC. Amino acid sequence: CASRLRPPDRARVGYTF.

Notes on this clone: Other DNA sequences of this sample code for an identical CDR3. The chain links TRBV7-3 to TRBJ1-1, with D possibly matching TRBD1 (5 bases). This CDR3 region has 13 residues. Trimming took 6 bases from V and 1 from J, leaving 9 bases between them. Germline V CDR1 and CDR2: SGHTA, FQGTGA. The CDR3 DNA follows: TGTGCCAGCAGTTTGACAGAGAACACTGAAGCTTTCTTT. Amino acids: CASSLTENTEAFF. Full variable domain (rest looked up from reference TRBV7-3 and TRBJ1-1): GAGVSQTPSNKVTEKGKYVELRCDPISGHTALYWYRQSLGQGPEFLIYFQGTGAADDSGLPNDRFFAVRPEGSVSTLKIQRTERGDSAVYLCASSLTENTEAFFGQGTRLTVV.

Only one count was recorded for this clone. The genes are TRBV7-2 and TRBJ1-2, with TRBD1 matching 7 bases. The CDR3 is made up of 14 amino acids. V shed 5 bases and J 2 bases; nucleotides not matched to a gene: 5. Germline CDR1 SGHTA, CDR2 FQGNSA. For the CDR3, the DNA is TGTGCCAGCAGCCCGACAGGGATAAACTATGGCTACACCTTC. It codes for CASSPTGINYGYTF.

This chain joins TRBV5-1 and TRBJ2-5; TRBD1 aligns across 7 bases. This CDR3 spans 15 amino acids. V was clipped by 3 bases and J by 3 bases; unmatched bases: 8. Germline CDR1 and CDR2: SGHRS and YFSETQ. The chain's CDR3 is CASSYRQGKEETQYF. The CDR3 bases are TGCGCCAGCAGCTACAGACAGGGTAAAGAAGAGACCCAGTACTTC. The full variable domain, rest sourced from reference TRBV5-1 and TRBJ2-5, is KAGVTQTPRYLIKTRGQQVTLSCSPISGHRSVSWYQQTPGQGLQFLFEYFSETQRNKGNFPGRFSGRQFSNSRSEMNVSTLELGDSALYLCASSYRQGKEETQYFGPGTRLLVL.

The chain couples TRBV5-6 to TRBJ2-7; the match to TRBD1 covers 8 bases. V dropped 2 bases and J dropped 3; count of bases not matched to a gene: 7. This CDR3 region has 15 residues. Germline V CDR1 and CDR2: SGHDT, YYEEEE. CDR3 loop: CASSLLDRDHYEQYF. The CDR3 DNA reads TGTGCCAGCAGCTTATTGGACAGGGACCACTACGAGCAGTACTTC. Together with reference TRBV5-6 and TRBJ2-7, the CDR3 gives the full variable domain: DAGVTQSPTHLIKTRGQQVTLRCSPKSGHDTVSWYQQALGQGPQFIFQYYEEEERQRGNFPDRFSGHQFPNYSSELNVNALLLGDSALYLCASSLLDRDHYEQYFGPGTRLTVT.

The J gene is TRBJ2-3, the V gene TRBV11-2; D unclear. With 1 base removed from V and 2 bases from J, the gap between germline ends came to 19 bases. The CDR3 totals 18 residues. Germline CDR1 and CDR2: SGHAT and FQNNGV. The CDR3 region has the DNA TGTGCCAGCAGCTTAGTGCCCAAAACCGGGTTATCCACAGATACGCAGTATTTT. This encodes CASSLVPKTGLSTDTQYF.

The V call is TRBV30, the J call TRBJ2-7; 7 bases are shared with TRBD1. Germline trimming cut 4 bases from V and 1 base from J; bases unmatched to any gene: 1. Looked up from germline, CDR1 is GTSNPN and CDR2 is SVGIG (reference sequence). This CDR3 is 12 amino acids long. The CDR3 is CAWNRGSYEQYF. The CDR3 bases are TGTGCCTGGAACAGGGGATCCTACGAGCAGTACTTC.

This chain joins TRBV19 and TRBJ1-5; D not certain. The CDR3 has 14 amino acids. The V end was cut by 0 bases, the J end by 6 bases, with 9 bases between. CDR1 and CDR2 from the germline V gene are LNHDA and SQIVND (reference sequence). CDR3 sequence reads: CASSIEIRSQPQHF. The DNA of the CDR3 is TGTGCCAGTAGTATAGAGATCCGGAGTCAGCCCCAGCATTTT.

V gene TRBV6-5 combines with J gene TRBJ1-1; 8 bases are shared with TRBD1. Losses at the gene ends were 7 bases for V and 4 bases for J; bases not matched to a gene: 8. Germline lookup yields CDR1 MNHEY and CDR2 SVGAGI. The CDR3 is 14 residues long. The CDR3 coding sequence is TGTGCCAGCACACAGGGGGGAGGAGGCACTGAAGCTTTCTTT. This gives the protein CASTQGGGGTEAFF.

This chain links TRBV7-2 with TRBJ1-5; D remains unclear. The CDR3 covers 15 residues. Germline V gene data show CDR1 as SGHTA and CDR2 as FQGNSA. Trimming cost V 4 bases and J 4 bases, with 14 bases left between them. CDR3 coding DNA: TGTGCCAGCAGCTCCCTCGCCTTGGAGAATCAGCCCCAGCATTTT. As protein: CASSSLALENQPQHF.